This TCR beta chain is from a study of blood T cell repertoires in COVID-19. Study details: Acute-phase and convalescent COVID-19 samples originated in the United States, Italy and Spain. Sources were T cells, B-cell-depleted T cells, or PBMCs; the material itself was cDNA or gDNA.

The V gene's germline CDR1 is SGHRS and CDR2 YFSETQ. The CDR3 contains 15 residues. V was clipped by 4 bases and J by 4 bases, with 17 bases between them. As originally analysed: Reference gene primer amplification gave nucleated cell count estimates. TCRdb's copy holds only in-frame clones and misses some; the assay was immunoSEQ multiplex PCR. V and J calls and clone size come straight from that table; D and trimming were deduced from the DNA. Of fewer than 250,000 clones listed, 85% were seen once; the top ten hold around 6.4%. The clonotype comes from a woman aged 55-75 years with active or convalescent COVID-19. The specimen sequenced was peripheral blood. V and J are TRBV5-1 and TRBJ1-2; weak D call: TRBD1 (6 bases). In DNA, the CDR3 is TGCGCCAGCAGCGCACAGGGAGCGGTGGGCTATGGCTACACCTTC. Protein sequence: CASSAQGAVGYGYTF.